These T cell receptor beta chains were read from a single sample in a study of T cell responses to AZD1222 COVID-19 vaccine. Clones were read by immunoSEQ multiplex PCR, and TCRdb kept only the in-frame ones, dropping some. The table shows about 270,000 clones, with about 94% occurring only once. The sequences come from peripheral blood, collected 28 days after the second AZD1222 dose. These receptor sequences come from an adult who received the AZD1222 COVID-19 vaccine. CDR3s include the opening cysteine and the closing phenylalanine or tryptophan. The D gene is left open where the match is weak. Rows may omit the clone size; those that give it use once, few, many or a size class.

TRBV11-2	NA	TRBD1	TRBJ1-6	CASSLVKGAAYNSPLHF	TGTGCCAGCAGCTTAGTGAAGGGGGCCGCGTATAATTCACCCCTCCACTTT
TRBV3-1/TRBV3-2	few	NA	TRBJ1-2	CASSRDQRGYGYTF	TGTGCCAGCAGCCGGGACCAAAGGGGCTATGGCTACACCTTC
TRBV28	NA	NA	TRBJ2-7	CASIGTGPYEQYF	TGTGCCAGCATAGGTACAGGCCCGTACGAGCAGTACTTC
TRBV13	NA	NA	TRBJ2-2	CASPEGGEPTGELFF	TGTGCCAGCCCCGAGGGGGGGGAGCCCACCGGGGAGCTGTTTTTT
TRBV28	NA	NA	TRBJ2-5	CASSNRVRETQYF	TGTGCCAGCAGTAACAGGGTACGAGAGACCCAGTACTTC
TRBV2	NA	NA	TRBJ1-5	CASNRENQPQHF	TGTGCCAGCAACCGGGAAAATCAGCCCCAGCATTTT
TRBV27	NA	TRBD2	TRBJ2-7	CASSPSAGELSHEQYF	TGTGCCAGCAGCCCCTCCGCGGGGGAACTCTCCCACGAGCAGTACTTC
TRBV9	NA	NA	TRBJ2-2	CASSSASGELFF	TGTGCCAGCAGCTCGGCCTCCGGGGAGCTGTTTTTT
TRBV9	NA	NA	TRBJ1-1	CASSVGLKDMNTEAFF	TGTGCCAGCAGCGTAGGACTGAAAGACATGAACACTGAAGCTTTCTTT
TRBV25-1	NA	NA	TRBJ2-5	CASSEGETQYF	TGTGCCAGCAGTGAAGGAGAGACCCAGTACTTC
TRBV24-1	NA	NA	TRBJ2-7	CATSAGPPGEQYF	TGTGCCACCAGTGCGGGACCGCCGGGGGAGCAGTACTTC
TRBV28	NA	TRBD2	TRBJ2-7	CASSFPAGGEYEQYF	TGTGCCAGCAGTTTTCCGGCGGGAGGGGAGTACGAGCAGTACTTC
TRBV24-1	NA	NA	TRBJ2-5	CATSDSRETQYF	TGTGCCACCAGTGATTCCCGAGAGACCCAGTACTTC
TRBV19	NA	TRBD2	TRBJ2-1	CASTRLAGASSYNEQFF	TGTGCCAGTACGCGTTTAGCGGGAGCTTCCTCCTACAATGAGCAGTTCTTC
TRBV2	NA	NA	TRBJ1-5	CASSEWRYSNQPQHF	TGTGCCAGCAGTGAGTGGAGGTATAGCAATCAGCCCCAGCATTTT
TRBV3-1/TRBV3-2	NA	TRBD2	TRBJ2-7	CASSQPSGYSYEQYF	TGTGCCAGCAGCCAACCTAGCGGGTACTCCTACGAGCAGTACTTC
TRBV5-5	NA	TRBD2	TRBJ2-1	CASSLTSGRVSYEQFF	TGTGCCAGCAGCTTAACTAGCGGGAGGGTAAGCTATGAGCAGTTCTTC
TRBV6-5	NA	NA	TRBJ1-4	CAARDGGLFF	TGTGCCGCTCGGGACGGGGGACTGTTTTTT
TRBV4-2	NA	TRBD1	TRBJ2-7	CASSLPGGYEQYF	TGTGCCAGCAGCCTTCCAGGGGGCTACGAGCAGTACTTC
TRBV18	NA	TRBD1	TRBJ2-7	CASSPRTGRSSYEQYF	TGTGCCAGCTCACCCCGGACAGGGCGAAGCTCCTACGAGCAGTACTTC
TRBV28	NA	NA	TRBJ1-2	CASSLGRLRGYTF	TGTGCCAGCAGTTTAGGCAGGCTGCGGGGCTACACCTTC
TRBV5-8	few	NA	TRBJ2-5	CASSPDYQETQYF	TGTGCCAGCAGCCCGGACTACCAAGAGACCCAGTACTTC
TRBV9	NA	NA	TRBJ1-3	CASSGGIGSGNTIYF	TGTGCCAGCAGCGGGGGTATAGGGTCTGGAAACACCATATATTTT
TRBV4-1	NA	TRBD1	TRBJ1-1	CASSQDPGGNTEAFF	TGCGCCAGCAGCCAAGACCCAGGGGGGAACACTGAAGCTTTCTTT
TRBV9	NA	NA	TRBJ1-2	CASSVLGVGAGYTF	TGTGCCAGCAGCGTTCTGGGAGTTGGGGCAGGCTACACCTTC
TRBV5-1	NA	NA	TRBJ2-3	CASSMSGPGTDTQYF	TGCGCCAGCAGCATGTCCGGCCCAGGCACAGATACGCAGTATTTT
TRBV28	NA	NA	TRBJ1-6	CASSRGARNSPLHF	TGTGCCAGCAGCCGGGGGGCGAGGAATTCACCCCTCCACTTT
TRBV2	NA	TRBD1	TRBJ1-5	CASSSGQGRGNQPQHF	TGTGCCAGCAGTTCTGGACAGGGTCGGGGCAATCAGCCCCAGCATTTT
TRBV11-2	many	NA	TRBJ2-2	CASTASGSSGELFF	TGTGCCAGCACGGCCTCAGGGAGCTCCGGGGAGCTGTTTTTT
TRBV18	once	TRBD1	TRBJ1-2	CASSPGGGVNGYTF	TGTGCCAGCTCACCGGGAGGGGGCGTAAATGGCTACACCTTC
TRBV19	once	TRBD2	TRBJ2-7	CARPGGLARYEQYF	TGTGCCAGGCCCGGGGGACTAGCCCGGTACGAGCAGTACTTC
TRBV28	NA	NA	TRBJ1-5	CASSLFPPDRTSQPQHF	TGTGCCAGCAGTTTATTCCCCCCCGACAGGACCTCGCAGCCCCAGCATTTT
TRBV7-9	NA	TRBD1	TRBJ1-6	CASSEGGSSYNSPLHF	TGTGCCAGCAGCGAAGGGGGCAGCTCCTATAATTCACCCCTCCACTTT
TRBV2	NA	TRBD2	TRBJ2-5	CASSEGGGETQYF	TGTGCCAGCAGTGAAGGGGGGGGAGAGACCCAGTACTTC
TRBV7-9	NA	NA	TRBJ1-3	CASSLSRSSGNTIYF	TGTGCCAGCAGCCTGAGCAGGTCCTCTGGAAACACCATATATTTT
TRBV6-1	NA	NA	TRBJ2-1	CASSEMGQRYNEQFF	TGTGCCAGCAGTGAAATGGGACAACGCTACAATGAGCAGTTCTTC
TRBV19	NA	NA	TRBJ2-2	CASSSRANTGELFF	TGTGCCAGTAGTAGCAGGGCGAACACCGGGGAGCTGTTTTTT
TRBV5-1	NA	TRBD2	TRBJ2-1	CASSRGETEQFF	TGCGCCAGCAGCCGGGGGGAGACTGAGCAGTTCTTC
TRBV6-1	few	NA	TRBJ1-6	CASSEAPVDSPLHF	TGTGCCAGCAGTGAAGCCCCGGTGGATTCACCCCTCCACTTT
TRBV19	NA	TRBD1	TRBJ1-4	CASSILGTGNGTNEKLFF	TGTGCCAGTAGTATCCTTGGGACAGGGAATGGGACTAATGAAAAACTGTTTTTT
TRBV19	few	TRBD1	TRBJ1-1	CASTTQGITEAFF	TGTGCCAGTACCACACAGGGGATCACTGAAGCTTTCTTT
TRBV18	once	NA	TRBJ2-5	CASSPFTAGSVVTQYF	TGTGCCAGCTCACCTTTCACGGCAGGGTCTGTGGTGACCCAGTACTTC
TRBV5-1	NA	NA	TRBJ1-1	CASSPEGLRSTEAFF	TGCGCCAGCAGCCCCGAAGGATTGAGGAGCACTGAAGCTTTCTTT
TRBV9	NA	TRBD2	TRBJ2-2	CASSPPRSGAPGTGELFF	TGTGCCAGCAGCCCGCCCCGGAGCGGGGCTCCGGGCACCGGGGAGCTGTTTTTT
TRBV30	NA	NA	TRBJ2-6	CAWEPGLGANVLTF	TGTGCCTGGGAACCAGGGTTGGGGGCCAACGTCCTGACTTTC